The sequence of this TCR beta chain was determined in a study of blood T cells in healthy people across ages. About the research overall: Researchers report that template switching captured about one barcoded beta molecule per two T cells. Regarding the study as a whole: Because sorting was not performed, PBMCs prevented conclusive naive versus antigen-experienced comparison. Age advanced and TCR beta diversity per million T cells fell, roughly linearly. Naive CD4+ cells and diversity were both higher in long-lived donors than in aged donors.

Using a J-beta primer mix together with a sample-barcoded 5' primer, a second PCR was run for roughly 7 to 12 cycles. One entry per CDR3 protein, called by TCRdb with MiXCR from the 5' RACE reads. The table records more than 1.4 million distinct CDR3 sequences, roughly 45% of them present only once. Deletions cut 3 bases from V and 4 bases from J, with 15 bases between. The CDR3 length is 14 residues. Germline-derived CDR1 and CDR2 are DFQATT and SNEGSKA (reference sequence). This clonotype has only a few counts. As yet, its antigen is unknown. The chain combines TRBV20-1 with TRBJ1-1; D remains ambiguous. The sequenced material came from blood. The sequence was obtained from a woman between 18 and 30 years old in good health. For the CDR3, the DNA is TGCAGTGCTAGCCCCCCGGACGGGCCCACTGAAGCTTTCTTT. Its protein product is CSASPPDGPTEAFF.